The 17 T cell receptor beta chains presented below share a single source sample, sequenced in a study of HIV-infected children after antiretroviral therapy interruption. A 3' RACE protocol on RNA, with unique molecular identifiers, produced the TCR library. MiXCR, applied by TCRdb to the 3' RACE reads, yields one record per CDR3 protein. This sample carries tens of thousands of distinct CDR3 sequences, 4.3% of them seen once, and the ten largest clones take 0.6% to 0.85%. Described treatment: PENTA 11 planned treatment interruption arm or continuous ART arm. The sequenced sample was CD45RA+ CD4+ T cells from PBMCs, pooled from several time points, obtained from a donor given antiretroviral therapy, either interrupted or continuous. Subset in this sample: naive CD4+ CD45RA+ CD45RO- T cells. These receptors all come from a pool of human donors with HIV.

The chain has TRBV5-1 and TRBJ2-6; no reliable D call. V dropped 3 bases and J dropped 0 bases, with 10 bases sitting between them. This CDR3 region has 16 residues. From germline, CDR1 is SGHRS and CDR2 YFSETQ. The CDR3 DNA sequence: TGCGCCAGCAGCTCCCCGCCAAGCTCTGGGGCCAACGTCCTGACTTTC. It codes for CASSSPPSSGANVLTF.

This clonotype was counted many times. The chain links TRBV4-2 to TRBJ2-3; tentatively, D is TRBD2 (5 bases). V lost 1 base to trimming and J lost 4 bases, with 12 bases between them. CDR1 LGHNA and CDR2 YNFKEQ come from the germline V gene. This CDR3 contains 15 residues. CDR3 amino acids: CASSQGLEEADTQYF. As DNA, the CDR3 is TGTGCCAGCAGCCAAGGCCTAGAGGAGGCAGATACGCAGTATTTT.

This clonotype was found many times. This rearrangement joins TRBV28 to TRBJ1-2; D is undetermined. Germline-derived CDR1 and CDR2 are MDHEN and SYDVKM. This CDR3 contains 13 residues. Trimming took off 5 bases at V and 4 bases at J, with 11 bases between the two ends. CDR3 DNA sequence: TGTGCCAGCAGTCGTCTCCTTGCCTATGGCTACACCTTC. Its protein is CASSRLLAYGYTF.

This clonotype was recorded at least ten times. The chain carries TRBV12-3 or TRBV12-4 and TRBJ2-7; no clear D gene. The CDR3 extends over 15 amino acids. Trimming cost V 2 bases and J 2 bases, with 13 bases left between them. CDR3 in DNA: TGTGCCAGCAGTTTAAGTAGTGTCGAGACCTACGAGCAGTACTTC. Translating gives CASSLSSVETYEQYF.

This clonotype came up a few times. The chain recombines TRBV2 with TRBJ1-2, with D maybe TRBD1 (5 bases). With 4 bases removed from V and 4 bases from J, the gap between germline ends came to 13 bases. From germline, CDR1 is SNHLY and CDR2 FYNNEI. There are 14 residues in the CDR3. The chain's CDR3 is CASSVRGGSYGYTF. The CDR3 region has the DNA TGTGCCAGCAGTGTAAGGGGAGGAAGCTATGGCTACACCTTC.

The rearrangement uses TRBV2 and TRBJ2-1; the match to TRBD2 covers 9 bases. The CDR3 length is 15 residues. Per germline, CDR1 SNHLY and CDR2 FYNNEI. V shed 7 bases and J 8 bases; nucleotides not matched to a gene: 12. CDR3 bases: TGTGCCAGCACACAGGGACTAGCTGGCACCCATGAGCAGTTCTTC. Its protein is CASTQGLAGTHEQFF.

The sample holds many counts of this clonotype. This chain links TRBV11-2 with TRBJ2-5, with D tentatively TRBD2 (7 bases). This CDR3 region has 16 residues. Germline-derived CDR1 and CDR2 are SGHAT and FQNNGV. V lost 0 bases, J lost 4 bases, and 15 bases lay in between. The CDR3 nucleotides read TGTGCCAGCAGCTTAGAATTGGGGGGGCGCGGAGAGACCCAGTACTTC. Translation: CASSLELGGRGETQYF.

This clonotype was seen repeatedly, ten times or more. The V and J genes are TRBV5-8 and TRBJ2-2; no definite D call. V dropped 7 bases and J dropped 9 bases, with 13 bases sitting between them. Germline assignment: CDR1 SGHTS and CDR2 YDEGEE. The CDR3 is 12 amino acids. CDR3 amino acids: CASGTTQRELFF. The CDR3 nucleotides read TGTGCCAGCGGAACCACCCAGAGGGAGCTGTTTTTT.

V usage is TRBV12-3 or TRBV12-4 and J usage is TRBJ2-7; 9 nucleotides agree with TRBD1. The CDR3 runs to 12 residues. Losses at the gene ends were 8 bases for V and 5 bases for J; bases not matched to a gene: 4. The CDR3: CASRQGVDEQYF. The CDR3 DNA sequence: TGTGCCAGCCGACAGGGGGTCGACGAGCAGTACTTC.

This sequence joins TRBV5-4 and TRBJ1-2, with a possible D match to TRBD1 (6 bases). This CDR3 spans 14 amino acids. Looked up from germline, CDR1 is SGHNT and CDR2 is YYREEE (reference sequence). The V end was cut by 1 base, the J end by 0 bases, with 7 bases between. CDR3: CASSLTGTNYGYTF. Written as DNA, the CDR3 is TGTGCCAGCAGCTTGACAGGGACTAACTATGGCTACACCTTC.

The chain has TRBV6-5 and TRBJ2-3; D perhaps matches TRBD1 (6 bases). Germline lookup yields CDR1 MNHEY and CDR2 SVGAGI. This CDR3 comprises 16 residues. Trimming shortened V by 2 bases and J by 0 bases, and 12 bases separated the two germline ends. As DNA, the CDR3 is TGTGCCAGCAGTTACCTCGCGACAGGTAGCACAGATACGCAGTATTTT. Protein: CASSYLATGSTDTQYF.

DNA of the CDR3: TGTGCCAGCAGCAGCAATTTTCAGGGGGACGAAGGTTATTCACCCCTCCACTTT. It specifies CASSSNFQGDEGYSPLHF. V is TRBV7-8 and J is TRBJ1-6, with 7 nucleotides matching TRBD1. Looked up from germline, CDR1 is SGHVS and CDR2 is FQNEAQ. With 5 bases clipped from V and 8 bases from J, the junction kept 18 bases outside the gene matches. The CDR3 consists of 18 residues.

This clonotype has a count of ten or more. Here the CDR3 DNA reads TGCAGCGTTGGGGGGGACAAAGGTTACGAGCAGTACTTC. Protein: CSVGGDKGYEQYF. This chain links TRBV29-1 with TRBJ2-7, with D perhaps TRBD1 or TRBD2 (6 bases each). This CDR3 region has 13 residues. CDR1 and CDR2 from the germline V gene are SQVTM and ANQGSEA. V lost 4 bases to trimming and J lost 4 bases, with 14 bases between them.

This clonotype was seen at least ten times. The CDR3 DNA sequence: TGTGCCAGCAGTGGTCTGCACTACGAGCAGTACTTC. It specifies CASSGLHYEQYF. The genes are TRBV25-1 and TRBJ2-7; D is uncertain. The V end lost 4 bases, the J end lost 3 bases, and 7 bases lay between the germline ends. This CDR3 has 12 amino acids. Germline V gene sequence: CDR1 MGHDK, CDR2 SYGVNS.

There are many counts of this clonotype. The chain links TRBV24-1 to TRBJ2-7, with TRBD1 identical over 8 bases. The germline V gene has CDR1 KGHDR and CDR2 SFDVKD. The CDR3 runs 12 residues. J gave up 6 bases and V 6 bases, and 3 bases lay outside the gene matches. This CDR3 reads CATSIDRGEQYF. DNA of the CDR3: TGTGCCACCAGTATCGACAGGGGCGAGCAGTACTTC.

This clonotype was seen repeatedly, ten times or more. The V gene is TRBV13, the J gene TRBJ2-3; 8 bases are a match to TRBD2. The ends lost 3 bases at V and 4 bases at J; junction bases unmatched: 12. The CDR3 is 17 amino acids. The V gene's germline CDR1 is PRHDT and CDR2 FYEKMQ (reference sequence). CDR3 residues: CASSLSVRGGRSDTQYF. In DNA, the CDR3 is TGTGCCAGCAGCTTGAGCGTCCGGGGGGGCCGCTCAGATACGCAGTATTTT.

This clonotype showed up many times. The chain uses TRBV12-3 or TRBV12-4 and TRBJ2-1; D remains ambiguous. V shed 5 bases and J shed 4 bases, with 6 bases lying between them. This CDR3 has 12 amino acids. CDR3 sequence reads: CASSAGYNEQFF. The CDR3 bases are TGTGCCAGCAGTGCTGGGTACAATGAGCAGTTCTTC.